These 7 T cell receptor beta chains share one sample of origin, sequenced in a study of identical twins. TCRdb redid the calling of the 5' RACE reads with MiXCR, one entry per CDR3 protein. The sample lists more than 1.5 million distinct CDR3 sequences, roughly a third occurring once. The sample was cord blood. The source is a newborn girl in good health.

In DNA form, the CDR3 reads TGCAGTGCGAGAACGTTACAGTCTCGTAACTATGGCTACACCTTC. Protein sequence: CSARTLQSRNYGYTF. The genes are TRBV20-1 and TRBJ1-2, with D uncertain. Germline V gene sequence: CDR1 DFQATT, CDR2 SNEGSKA (reference sequence). Between the trimmed V and J ends, which lost 6 bases and 1 base, there was a span of 18 bases. CDR3 length equals 15 residues.

The chain joins TRBV11-2 to TRBJ1-6, with D possibly being TRBD1 (5 bases). Germline values: CDR1 SGHAT, CDR2 FQNNGV. The V end lost 5 bases, the J end lost 6 bases, and 11 bases lay between the germline ends. The CDR3 spans 14 residues. This CDR3 reads CASSPQGPNSPLHF. The CDR3 bases are TGTGCCAGCAGCCCTCAGGGCCCTAATTCACCCCTCCACTTT.

The genes are TRBV7-2 and TRBJ2-7; no clear D gene. Judging by the DNA end, TRBJ2-5 fits better; the J call may be wrong. This CDR3 is built from 16 residues. Germline V gene lookup returns CDR1 SGHTA and CDR2 FQGNSA. The CDR3 DNA sequence: TGTGCCAGCAGCTTAGCTCTAAATCCATTAAGGGAGACCCAGTACTTC. Protein product: CASSLALNPLRETQYF.

J is TRBJ2-4 and V is TRBV25-1; D perhaps matches TRBD1 (5 bases). Trimming took off 1 base at V and 5 bases at J, with 18 bases between the two ends. The CDR3 is 17 amino acids. The germline V gene has CDR1 MGHDK and CDR2 SYGVNS. CDR3 sequence: CASSEWPLCGAENIQYF. The CDR3 region has the DNA TGTGCCAGCAGTGAATGGCCCCTATGTGGGGCGGAAAACATTCAGTACTTC.

This clonotype turned up a few times. The V call is TRBV20-1, the J call TRBJ1-2, with D perhaps TRBD1 (5 bases). Germline V gives CDR1 DFQATT, CDR2 SNEGSKA (reference sequence). The CDR3 runs to 14 residues. The V and J ends lost 3 bases and 0 bases respectively, with 11 bases between them. The CDR3 nucleotides read TGCAGTGCTAGGGAGGGGACGGCTAACTATGGCTACACCTTC. Its translation: CSAREGTANYGYTF.

The chain joins TRBV10-3 to TRBJ1-2; D might be TRBD1 (5 bases). The CDR3 totals 17 residues. V dropped 0 bases and J dropped 2 bases, with 16 bases sitting between them. The germline CDR1 and CDR2 sequences are ENHRY and SYGVKD. The CDR3 DNA is TGTGCCATCAGTGAGTCGACATTTGCCAGGGCGAACTATGGCTACACCTTC. It specifies CAISESTFARANYGYTF.

This clonotype occurred many times. J is TRBJ2-5 and V is TRBV29-1; D unresolved. This CDR3 is 10 amino acids long. With 4 bases removed from V and 5 bases from J, the gap between germline ends came to 5 bases. Germline CDR1 is SQVTM and CDR2 is ANQGSEA. CDR3 amino acids: CSVVSETQYF. The CDR3 nucleotides read TGCAGCGTTGTATCCGAGACCCAGTACTTC.